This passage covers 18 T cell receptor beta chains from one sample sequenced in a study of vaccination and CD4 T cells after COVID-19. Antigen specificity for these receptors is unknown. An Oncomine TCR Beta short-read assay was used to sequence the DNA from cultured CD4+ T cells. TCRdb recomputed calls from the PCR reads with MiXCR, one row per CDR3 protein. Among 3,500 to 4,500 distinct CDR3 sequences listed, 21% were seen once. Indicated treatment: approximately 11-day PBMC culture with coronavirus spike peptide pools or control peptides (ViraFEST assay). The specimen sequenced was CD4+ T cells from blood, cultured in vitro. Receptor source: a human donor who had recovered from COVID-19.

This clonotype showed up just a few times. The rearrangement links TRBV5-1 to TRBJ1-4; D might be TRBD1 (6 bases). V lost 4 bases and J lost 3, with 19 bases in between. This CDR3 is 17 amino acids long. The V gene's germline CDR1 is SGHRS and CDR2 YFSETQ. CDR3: CASSPGAGDVANEKLFF. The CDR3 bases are TGCGCCAGCAGCCCGGGGGCAGGGGACGTGGCTAATGAAAAACTGTTTTTT.

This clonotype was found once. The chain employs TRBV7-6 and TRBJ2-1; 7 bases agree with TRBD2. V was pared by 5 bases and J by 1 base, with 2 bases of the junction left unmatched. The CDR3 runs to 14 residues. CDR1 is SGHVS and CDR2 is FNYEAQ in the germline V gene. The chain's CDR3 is CASSTGLSYNEQFF. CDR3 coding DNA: TGTGCCAGCAGCACGGGACTATCCTACAATGAGCAGTTCTTC.

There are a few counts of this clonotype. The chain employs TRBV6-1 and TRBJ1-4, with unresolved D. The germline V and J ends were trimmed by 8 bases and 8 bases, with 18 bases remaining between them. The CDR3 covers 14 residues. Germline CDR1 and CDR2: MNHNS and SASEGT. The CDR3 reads CASRNLGGGEKLFF. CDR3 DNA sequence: TGTGCCAGCCGTAATCTGGGTGGAGGAGAAAAACTGTTTTTT.

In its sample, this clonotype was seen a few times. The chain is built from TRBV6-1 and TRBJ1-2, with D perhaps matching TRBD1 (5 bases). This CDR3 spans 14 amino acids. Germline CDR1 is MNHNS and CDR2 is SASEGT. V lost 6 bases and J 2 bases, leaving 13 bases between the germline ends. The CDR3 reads CASRKGQGNYGYTF. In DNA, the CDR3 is TGTGCCAGCAGGAAGGGTCAGGGAAACTATGGCTACACCTTC.

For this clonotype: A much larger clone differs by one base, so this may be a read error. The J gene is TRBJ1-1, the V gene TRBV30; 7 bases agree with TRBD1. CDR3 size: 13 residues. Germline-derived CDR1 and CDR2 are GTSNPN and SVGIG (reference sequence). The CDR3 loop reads CAWNLQGNTGAFF. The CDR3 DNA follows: TGTGCCTGGAACTTACAGGGGAACACTGGAGCTTTCTTT.

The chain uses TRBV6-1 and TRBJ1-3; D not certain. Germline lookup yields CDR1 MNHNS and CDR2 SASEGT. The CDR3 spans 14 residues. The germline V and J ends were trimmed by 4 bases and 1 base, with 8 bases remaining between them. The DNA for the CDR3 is TGTGCCAGCAGTGTCGAAGGGTCTGGAAACACCATATATTTT. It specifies CASSVEGSGNTIYF.

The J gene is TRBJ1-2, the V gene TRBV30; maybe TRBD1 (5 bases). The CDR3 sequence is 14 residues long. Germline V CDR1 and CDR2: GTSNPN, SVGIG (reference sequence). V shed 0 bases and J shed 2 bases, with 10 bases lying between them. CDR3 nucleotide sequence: TGTGCCTGGAGTGTACTCCCAGGGAACTATGGCTACACCTTC. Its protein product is CAWSVLPGNYGYTF. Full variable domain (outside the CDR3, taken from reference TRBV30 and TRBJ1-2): SQTIHQWPATLVQPVGSPLSLECTVEGTSNPNLYWYRQAAGRGLQLLFYSVGIGQISSEVPQNLSASRPQDRQFILSSKKLLLSDSGFYLCAWSVLPGNYGYTFGSGTRLTVV.

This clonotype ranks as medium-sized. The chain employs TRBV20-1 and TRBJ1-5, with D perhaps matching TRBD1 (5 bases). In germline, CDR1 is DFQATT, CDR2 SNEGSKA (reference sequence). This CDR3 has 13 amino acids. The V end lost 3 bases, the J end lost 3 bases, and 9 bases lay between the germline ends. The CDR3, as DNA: TGCAGTGCTAGTCAGGGCCCCAATCAGCCCCAGCATTTT. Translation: CSASQGPNQPQHF.

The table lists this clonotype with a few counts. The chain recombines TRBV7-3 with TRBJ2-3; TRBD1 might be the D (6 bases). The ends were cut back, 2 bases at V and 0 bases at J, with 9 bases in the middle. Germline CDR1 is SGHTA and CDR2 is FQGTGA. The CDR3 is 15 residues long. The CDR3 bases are TGTGCCAGCAGCTTAGGACAGACTAGCACAGATACGCAGTATTTT. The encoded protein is CASSLGQTSTDTQYF.

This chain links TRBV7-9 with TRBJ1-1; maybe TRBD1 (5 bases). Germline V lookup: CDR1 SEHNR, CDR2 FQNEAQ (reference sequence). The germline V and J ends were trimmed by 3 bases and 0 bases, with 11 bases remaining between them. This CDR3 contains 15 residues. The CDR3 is CASSFQGGLNTEAFF. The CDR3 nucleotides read TGTGCCAGCAGCTTTCAGGGAGGCCTGAACACTGAAGCTTTCTTT.

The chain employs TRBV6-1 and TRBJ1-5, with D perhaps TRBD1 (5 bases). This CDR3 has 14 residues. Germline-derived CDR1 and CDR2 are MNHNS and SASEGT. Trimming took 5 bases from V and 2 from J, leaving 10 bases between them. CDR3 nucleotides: TGTGCCAGCAGTCGGGGGGTTGGCAATCAGCCCCAGCATTTT. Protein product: CASSRGVGNQPQHF.

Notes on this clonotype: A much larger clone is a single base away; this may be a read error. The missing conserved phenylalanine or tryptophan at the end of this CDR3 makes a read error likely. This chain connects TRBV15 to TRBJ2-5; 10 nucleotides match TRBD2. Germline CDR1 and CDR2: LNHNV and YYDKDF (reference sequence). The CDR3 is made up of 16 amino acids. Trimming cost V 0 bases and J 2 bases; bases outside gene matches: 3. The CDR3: CATSRDPAGGQETQYY. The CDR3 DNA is TGTGCCACCAGCAGAGATCCAGCGGGGGGGCAAGAGACCCAGTACTAC.

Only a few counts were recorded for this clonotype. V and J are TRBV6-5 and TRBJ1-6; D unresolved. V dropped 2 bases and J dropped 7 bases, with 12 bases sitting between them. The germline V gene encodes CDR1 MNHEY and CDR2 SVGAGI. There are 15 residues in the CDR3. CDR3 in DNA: TGTGCCAGCAGTTACGACCTCAAAAGAAATTCACCCCTCCACTTT. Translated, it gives CASSYDLKRNSPLHF.

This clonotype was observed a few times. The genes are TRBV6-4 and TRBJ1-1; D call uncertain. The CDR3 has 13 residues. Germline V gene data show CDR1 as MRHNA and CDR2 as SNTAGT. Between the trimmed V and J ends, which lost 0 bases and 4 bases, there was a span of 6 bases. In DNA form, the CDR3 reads TGTGCCAGCAGTGACTCTCTGTCCACTGAAGCTTTCTTT. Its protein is CASSDSLSTEAFF.

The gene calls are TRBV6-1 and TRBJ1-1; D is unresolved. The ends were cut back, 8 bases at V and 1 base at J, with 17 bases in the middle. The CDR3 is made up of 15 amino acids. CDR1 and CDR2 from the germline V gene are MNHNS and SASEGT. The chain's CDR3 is CASLPTYPGNTEAFF. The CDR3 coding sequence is TGTGCCAGCCTACCTACCTACCCGGGGAACACTGAAGCTTTCTTT.

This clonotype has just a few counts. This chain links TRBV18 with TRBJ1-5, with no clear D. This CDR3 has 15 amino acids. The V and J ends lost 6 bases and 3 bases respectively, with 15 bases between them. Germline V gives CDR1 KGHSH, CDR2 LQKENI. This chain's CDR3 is CASSRWEGFNQPQHF. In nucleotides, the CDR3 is TGTGCCAGCTCCAGGTGGGAGGGATTCAATCAGCCCCAGCATTTT. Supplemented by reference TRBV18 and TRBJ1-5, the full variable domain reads NAGVMQNPRHLVRRRGQEARLRCSPMKGHSHVYWYRQLPEEGLKFMVYLQKENIIDESGMPKERFSAEFPKEGPSILRIQQVVRGDSAAYFCASSRWEGFNQPQHFGDGTRLSIL.

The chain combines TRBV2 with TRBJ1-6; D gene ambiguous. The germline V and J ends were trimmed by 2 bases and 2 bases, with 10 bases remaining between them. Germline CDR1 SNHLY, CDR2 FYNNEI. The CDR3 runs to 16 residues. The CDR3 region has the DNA TGTGCCAGCAGTGAAATCCGGGGAGCCTATAATTCACCCCTCCACTTT. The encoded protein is CASSEIRGAYNSPLHF. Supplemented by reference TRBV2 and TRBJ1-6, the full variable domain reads EPEVTQTPSHQVTQMGQEVILRCVPISNHLYFYWYRQILGQKVEFLVSFYNNEISEKSEIFDDQFSVERPDGSNFTLKIRSTKLEDSAMYFCASSEIRGAYNSPLHFGNGTRLTVT.

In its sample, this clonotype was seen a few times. The CDR3 sequence is CAWSVGGVGNQPQHF. The CDR3 bases are TGTGCCTGGAGTGTAGGGGGAGTGGGGAATCAGCCCCAGCATTTT. This chain connects TRBV30 to TRBJ1-5; weak D call: TRBD1 (6 bases). V was trimmed by 0 bases and J by 4 bases, leaving 13 bases between them. Germline CDR1 reads GTSNPN; CDR2 reads SVGIG (reference sequence). The CDR3 is 15 amino acids.